This T cell receptor beta chain was identified during a study of T cell repertoires in cytomegalovirus infection. Study details: Shared public TCR beta signatures pointed to both CMV infection and a matching HLA type.

With 5 bases clipped from V and 1 base from J, the junction kept 4 bases outside the gene matches. There are 14 residues in the CDR3. This clonotype turned up a few times. One entry per CDR3 protein results from TCRdb running MiXCR on the reads. Altogether hundreds of thousands of distinct CDR3 sequences are present, roughly 16% being singletons, with the ten largest covering around 12%. The source of this sequence is a human donor in good health (CMV status not recorded). Some clones in this sample may be carry-over from other donors' samples. The sequenced sample consisted of PBMCs. The chain employs TRBV12-3 or TRBV12-4 and TRBJ1-1; 7 bases agree with TRBD1. DNA of the CDR3: TGTGCCAGCAGTGCCAACAGGGGGAACACTGAAGCTTTCTTT. Amino acids: CASSANRGNTEAFF.